This T cell receptor (beta chain) stems from a study of beta chain features in type 1 diabetes. Findings of the study overall: Patients' naive, central memory and Treg TCRB repertoires seemed closer to one another than those of healthy donors.

All of the isolated RNA was reverse transcribed, so expressed TCRB transcripts were sequenced. The table came from immunoSEQ multiplex PCR; TCRdb's copy has only in-frame clones and leaves some out. The sample lists 310,000 or so clones; 11% were seen once. Comment on this clone: The antigen is unknown.

CDR3 length equals 12 residues. Germline values: CDR1 SGHRS, CDR2 YFSETQ. The V end was cut by 4 bases, the J end by 5 bases, with 9 bases between. Sequenced material: naive CD4+ T cells from blood. The chain is built from TRBV5-1 and TRBJ2-5; D ambiguous. The TCR originated in a woman in her twenties or thirties in good health. The CDR3 bases are TGCGCCAGCAGCACTGATCGGGAGACCCAGTACTTC. This sequence encodes CASSTDRETQYF.